These 19 T cell receptor beta chains originate from one sample sequenced in a study of blood T cell repertoires in COVID-19. Repertoires were generated with immunoSEQ multiplex PCR, while TCRdb's copy carries only in-frame clones and drops some. The table includes approximately 160,000 clones, approximately 84% detected once. The specimen was peripheral blood. Receptors originate from a man aged 35-49 years who had recovered from COVID-19.

A single count supports this clone. The rearrangement uses TRBV27 and TRBJ2-1, with 7 bases matching TRBD2. Germline CDR1 and CDR2: MNHEY and SMNVEV (reference sequence). This CDR3 region has 14 residues. V shed 7 bases, J shed 4 bases, and the junction held 7 bases outside the gene matches. CDR3 loop: CASTKRDGYNEQFF. CDR3 in DNA: TGTGCCAGCACCAAGCGGGACGGGTACAATGAGCAGTTCTTC.

The gene calls are TRBV18 and TRBJ2-2; the D is unclear. From germline, CDR1 is KGHSH and CDR2 LQKENI. This CDR3 spans 11 amino acids. V lost 4 bases and J lost 8, with 5 bases in between. CDR3 nucleotide sequence: TGTGCCAGCTCACATTCTGGGGAGCTGTTTTTT. Its protein product is CASSHSGELFF.

This clone was found once. This specimen includes other DNA sequences encoding the same CDR3. The rearrangement uses TRBV7-3 and TRBJ2-1, with D perhaps TRBD2 (6 bases). V lost 0 bases, J lost 7 bases, and 13 bases lay in between. This CDR3 region has 15 residues. Germline CDR1 SGHTA, CDR2 FQGTGA. CDR3: CASSLTRDSHNEQFF. The CDR3 region has the DNA TGTGCCAGCAGCTTAACTAGGGACTCCCATAATGAGCAGTTCTTC.

This clone came up once. The chain joins TRBV27 to TRBJ1-4, with 10 bases that match TRBD1. The germline gives CDR1 MNHEY, CDR2 SMNVEV (reference sequence). With 4 bases clipped from V and 0 bases from J, the junction kept 2 bases outside the gene matches. This CDR3 spans 16 amino acids. CDR3 sequence (DNA): TGTGCCAGCAGTTCAGGGACAGGGGCAACTAATGAAAAACTGTTTTTT. Amino acids: CASSSGTGATNEKLFF.

This chain joins TRBV4-2 and TRBJ2-3, with 14 bases lining up with TRBD2. This CDR3 spans 16 amino acids. CDR1 and CDR2 from the germline V gene are LGHNA and YNFKEQ. J lost 6 bases, V lost 2 bases, and 4 bases had no gene match. CDR3 in amino acids: CASSQLTSGGADTQYF. The CDR3 bases are TGTGCCAGCAGCCAATTGACTAGCGGGGGGGCGGATACGCAGTATTTT.

This chain joins TRBV21-1 and TRBJ2-7; TRBD1, the table's D call, was not compared with the DNA. TRBV21-1 is classified as a pseudogene. This CDR3 region has 14 residues. The CDR3, as DNA: TGTGCCAGCAGCAAAGACGGGACAGTCTACGAGCAGTACTTC. Encoded protein: CASSKDGTVYEQYF.

The genes are TRBV18 and TRBJ2-5; no firm D call. CDR1 KGHSH and CDR2 LQKENI come from the germline V gene. The V and J ends lost 3 bases and 5 bases respectively, with 10 bases between them. The CDR3 has 13 residues. CDR3 in amino acids: CASSPGQMETQYF. The CDR3, as DNA: TGTGCCAGCTCACCTGGCCAGATGGAGACCCAGTACTTC.

The rearrangement links TRBV4-3 to TRBJ2-2; 13 positions match TRBD2. Trimming took 5 bases from V and 7 from J; bases not matched to a gene: 7. Per the germline V gene, CDR1 is LGHNA and CDR2 is YSLEER. CDR3 length: 16 residues. The CDR3: CASSFRTSGGDGELFF. The CDR3 DNA sequence: TGCGCCAGCAGCTTTCGGACTAGCGGGGGAGACGGGGAGCTGTTTTTT.

This rearrangement joins TRBV6-1 to TRBJ2-3, with TRBD2 matching 9 bases. In germline, CDR1 is MNHNS, CDR2 SASEGT. With V trimmed by 1 base and J by 2 bases, 1 base remained unmatched. This CDR3 contains 15 residues. CDR3 amino acids: CASSEGGGATDTQYF. The CDR3 nucleotides read TGTGCCAGCAGTGAAGGCGGGGGGGCCACAGATACGCAGTATTTT.

The chain employs TRBV11-3 and TRBJ1-2, with 8 bases aligning to TRBD1. Germline lookup yields CDR1 SGHNT and CDR2 YENEEA. CDR3 length: 14 amino acids. V dropped 5 bases and J dropped 6; count of bases not matched to a gene: 8. The CDR3 loop is CASSRSDRAHGYTF. The CDR3, as DNA: TGTGCCAGCAGCCGGTCGGACAGGGCCCATGGCTACACCTTC. The full variable domain, rest sourced from reference TRBV11-3 and TRBJ1-2, is EAGVVQSPRYKIIEKKQPVAFWCNPISGHNTLYWYLQNLGQGPELLIRYENEEAVDDSQLPKDRFSAERLKGVDSTLKIQPAELGDSAVYLCASSRSDRAHGYTFGSGTRLTVV.

The genes are TRBV12-3 or TRBV12-4 and TRBJ2-5; TRBD2 aligns across 7 bases. CDR3 length equals 13 residues. V lost 7 bases and J lost 3; bases outside the gene matches: 5. The CDR3 coding sequence is TGTGCCAGCACTAAGCGGGGAAAAGAGACCCAGTACTTC. Translation: CASTKRGKETQYF.

The chain has TRBV19 and TRBJ2-7, with unresolved D. V was pared by 5 bases and J by 0 bases, with 8 bases between. The CDR3 runs 13 residues. Germline V CDR1 and CDR2: LNHDA, SQIVND (reference sequence). The chain's CDR3 is CASSSGTSYEQYF. CDR3 DNA sequence: TGTGCCAGTAGTTCGGGTACCTCCTACGAGCAGTACTTC.

In the case of this clone: At the DNA level, this CDR3 is encoded by other sequences in the same sample as well. J is TRBJ1-1 and V is TRBV4-3; D gene unclear. V lost 0 bases and J 1 base, leaving 3 bases between the germline ends. Germline lookup yields CDR1 LGHNA and CDR2 YSLEER. The CDR3 loop spans 13 amino acids. The CDR3 is CASSQDRNTEAFF. The CDR3 region has the DNA TGCGCCAGCAGCCAAGATCGGAACACTGAAGCTTTCTTT.

The chain's CDR3 is CASSLFVTGRNEQYF. The CDR3 bases are TGTGCCAGCAGCTTATTTGTGACAGGGAGGAACGAGCAGTACTTC. V and J are TRBV7-9 and TRBJ2-7; a weak D match, TRBD1 (7 bases). Germline CDR1 and CDR2: SEHNR and FQNEAQ (reference sequence). Trimming cost V 2 bases and J 5 bases, with 16 bases left between them. The length of the CDR3 is 15 residues.

This rearrangement joins TRBV19 to TRBJ2-3, with unresolved D. Germline CDR1 reads LNHDA; CDR2 reads SQIVND (reference sequence). Trimming pared 9 bases from V and 2 bases from J, leaving 6 bases between. The CDR3 runs 11 residues. In nucleotides, the CDR3 is TGTGCCAGCTCCTTCACAGATACGCAGTATTTT. Translated: CASSFTDTQYF.

The chain is built from TRBV21-1 and TRBJ2-5; the DNA was not used to check the table's D call, TRBD1. TRBV21-1 is termed a pseudogene. This CDR3 has 15 amino acids. CDR3 region: CASRPTGRGQETQYF. CDR3 coding DNA: TGTGCCAGCAGACCCACAGGAAGGGGCCAAGAGACCCAGTACTTC.

The chain recombines TRBV7-9 with TRBJ2-7; TRBD2 is a possible D gene (6 bases). V was pared by 5 bases and J by 0 bases, with 17 bases between. CDR3 length equals 16 residues. Germline values: CDR1 SEHNR, CDR2 FQNEAQ (reference sequence). The CDR3 reads CASSEFAGSSSYEQYF. The CDR3 coding sequence is TGTGCCAGCAGCGAATTCGCGGGATCGAGCTCCTACGAGCAGTACTTC.

The rearrangement links TRBV10-3 to TRBJ2-5; D possibly corresponds to TRBD2 (6 bases). Germline-derived CDR1 and CDR2 are ENHRY and SYGVKD. The CDR3 extends over 14 amino acids. The V end was cut by 2 bases, the J end by 1 base, with 8 bases between. As DNA, the CDR3 is TGTGCCATCAGTGAGAGGACTACCCAAGAGACCCAGTACTTC. As protein: CAISERTTQETQYF.

This chain links TRBV7-2 with TRBJ2-3; TRBD2 might be the D (6 bases). The CDR3 spans 14 residues. The V end was cut by 5 bases, the J end by 3 bases, with 12 bases between. Germline lookup yields CDR1 SGHTA and CDR2 FQGNSA. This CDR3 is CASSGPGLTDTQYF. DNA of the CDR3: TGTGCCAGCAGCGGACCGGGACTTACAGATACGCAGTATTTT.